This is a list of T cell receptor beta chains from one sample in a study of shared clonotypes between healthy human individuals. The method was immunoSEQ multiplex PCR; TCRdb's version includes in-frame clones alone and lacks a portion of them. The table has over a million clones, about 98.5% seen once. The specimen sequenced was naive CD4+ T cells sorted from blood. The source of these receptors is a young man in good health. Both conserved end residues are part of each CDR3. D genes are given only for firm matches. Some rows have no size entry. The others give once, few or many, or a class for an expanded clone.

j_gene,v_gene,d_gene,abundance,CDR3nt,CDR3aa
TRBJ1-4,TRBV2,-,-,TGTGCCAGCAGTGAACCCCGCCGGGGAGGAAAACTGTTTTTT,CASSEPRRGGKLFF
TRBJ2-5,TRBV19,TRBD2,-,TGTGCCAGTAGTACAGGACTAGGCCTGAGAGAGACCCAGTACTTC,CASSTGLGLRETQYF
TRBJ2-1,TRBV5-1,TRBD1,-,TGCGCCAGCAGCTTGGCGACAGGGCTCGATGAGCAGTTCTTC,CASSLATGLDEQFF
TRBJ2-7,TRBV18,-,-,TGTGCCAGCTCACCACTCGCTGGGGCCTACGAGCAGTACTTC,CASSPLAGAYEQYF
TRBJ2-7,TRBV6-5,-,-,TGTGCCAGCAGTTACGGAGCGATTTACGAGCAGTACTTC,CASSYGAIYEQYF
TRBJ2-1,TRBV7-2,TRBD2,-,TGTGCCAGCAGCTCCGGACTAGCGGGATTGAGCGGATCCTACAATGAGCAGTTCTTC,CASSSGLAGLSGSYNEQFF
TRBJ2-7,TRBV6-5,-,-,TGTGCCAGCAGTTCGGGGCTTAGCTTCTACGAGCAGTACTTC,CASSSGLSFYEQYF
TRBJ1-2,TRBV5-1,-,-,TGCGCCAGCAGCTTGGTGGCAGGGAATAACTATGGCTACACCTTC,CASSLVAGNNYGYTF
TRBJ2-1,TRBV9,TRBD2,-,TGTGCCAGCAGCAGACTAGCAGGGCCCTCGGAGCAGTTCTTC,CASSRLAGPSEQFF
TRBJ2-7,TRBV6-6,TRBD2,-,TGTGCCAGCAGTTACGGGACTAGCGGGTACGAGCAGTACTTC,CASSYGTSGYEQYF
TRBJ1-1,TRBV5-1,-,-,TGCGCCAGCAGTAGGCCGTTTTCTACATACGCTTTCTTT,CASSRPFSTYAFF
TRBJ2-7,TRBV5-1,TRBD2,-,TGCGCCAGCAGCCTGGGAGCTAGCGGGATTTACGAGCAGTACTTC,CASSLGASGIYEQYF
TRBJ2-2,TRBV2,TRBD2,once,TGTGCCAGCAGTGGACTAGCGGCGAACACCGGGGAGCTGTTTTTT,CASSGLAANTGELFF
TRBJ1-1,TRBV7-2,TRBD1,-,TGTGCCAGCAGCTTAGAGGGGGCCCGAGCTTTCTTT,CASSLEGARAFF
TRBJ2-1,TRBV19,TRBD1,-,TGTGCCAGTAGTATTACCGCTGACAGGGAGTCGGAGCAGTTCTTC,CASSITADRESEQFF
TRBJ2-1,TRBV11-2,-,once,TGTGCCAGCACCCTTAGGAGTAACGCCCTAAGCTCCTACAATGAGCAGTTCTTC,CASTLRSNALSSYNEQFF
TRBJ2-7,TRBV29-1,TRBD1,-,TGCAGCGTTCAGCGTGGGACAGGGGACTACGAGCAGTACTTC,CSVQRGTGDYEQYF
TRBJ1-1,TRBV5-1,TRBD1,-,TGCGCCAGCAGCTTGCACGGGCAGGGGGCGCGACTCAGTGAAGCTTTCTTT,CASSLHGQGARLSEAFF
TRBJ1-3,TRBV9,TRBD1,-,TGTGCCAGCAGCCCACAGGGGAAGGTTGGAAACACCATATATTTT,CASSPQGKVGNTIYF
TRBJ2-7,TRBV14,TRBD1,-,TGTGCCAGCAGCCAAAACCCGGGACAGGCCTACGAGCAGTACTTC,CASSQNPGQAYEQYF
TRBJ1-5,TRBV27,-,-,TGTGCCAGCAGTCCTTGGGGGGGGACCCGAAATCAGCCCCAGCATTTT,CASSPWGGTRNQPQHF
TRBJ1-5,TRBV7-8,-,-,TGTGCCAGCAGTTTAACAGACAATCAGCCCCAGCATTTT,CASSLTDNQPQHF
TRBJ1-2,TRBV6-5,TRBD1,-,TGTGCCAGCGGAGTCCGGCAGGGGGATCTCTATGGCTACACCTTC,CASGVRQGDLYGYTF
TRBJ2-1,TRBV5-1,-,-,TGCGCCAGCAGGGCGACTAGATCCGCGGATGAGCAGTTCTTC,CASRATRSADEQFF
TRBJ2-1,TRBV9,TRBD2,-,TGTGCCAGCAGCGGACTAGCGAGCACCTACAATGAGCAGTTCTTC,CASSGLASTYNEQFF
TRBJ2-7,TRBV19,-,once,TGTGCCAGTATCCCCGGTGCGTGGGGCCCATACGAGCAGTACTTC,CASIPGAWGPYEQYF
TRBJ1-3,TRBV29-1,-,-,TGCAGCGTGAGGGGTATAGGGAGTTCGGGAAACACCATATATTTT,CSVRGIGSSGNTIYF
TRBJ1-3,TRBV5-1,-,-,TGCGCCAGCAGCTTGGAGGGTAATGGAAACACCATATATTTT,CASSLEGNGNTIYF
TRBJ2-5,TRBV7-8,TRBD2,-,TGTGCCAGCAGTGGGACTAGCGGGAGGATACAAGAGAGGACCCAGTACTTC,CASSGTSGRIQERTQYF
TRBJ1-1,TRBV28,-,-,TGTGCCAGCAGTAACTCGGGCCCGCGAGCCCCCGAAGCTTTCTTT,CASSNSGPRAPEAFF
TRBJ2-7,TRBV5-1,-,-,TGCGCCAGCAGCTTCGGGGGCGCAACACCCTCTGCGTGGGAGCAGTACTTC,CASSFGGATPSAWEQYF
TRBJ2-5,TRBV29-1,TRBD2,-,TGCAGCGTTGAGGTAGCGGGAGCTGAGACCCAGTACTTC,CSVEVAGAETQYF
TRBJ1-1,TRBV5-1,-,-,TGCGCCAGCAGCTTGAGGTTCAGGGAAACGGCGAACACTGAAGCTTTCTTT,CASSLRFRETANTEAFF
TRBJ2-7,TRBV7-8,-,-,TGTGCCAGCAGCGTCCGGGAAAGCTCCTACGAGCAGTACTTC,CASSVRESSYEQYF
TRBJ2-1,TRBV5-4,TRBD1,-,TGTGCCAGCAGCACCCCGACAGGGGGCTGGGTTGAGCAGTTCTTC,CASSTPTGGWVEQFF
TRBJ2-1,TRBV27,-,once,TGTGCCACCAGGCGGTACTCTGAGCAGTTCTTC,CATRRYSEQFF
TRBJ1-2,TRBV7-9,TRBD1,-,TGTGCCAGCAGCCCTCTGGGGGGACAGGGGTCCTCCCCCCTCGGCTACACCTTC,CASSPLGGQGSSPLGYTF
TRBJ1-1,TRBV4-1,-,-,TGCGCCAGCAGCCAAGACATGAACACTGAAGCTTTCTTT,CASSQDMNTEAFF
TRBJ2-1,TRBV4-1,-,-,TGCGCCAGCAGCCTCACACCCGGGACTCGCTACAATGAGCAGTTCTTC,CASSLTPGTRYNEQFF
TRBJ1-2,TRBV20-1,-,-,TGCAGTGCTAGGCGGTTGGATGGCTACACCTTC,CSARRLDGYTF
TRBJ2-7,TRBV5-5,-,-,TGTGCCAGCAGCCGTTATCGCCCCCTAAGCTCCTACGAGCAGTACTTC,CASSRYRPLSSYEQYF